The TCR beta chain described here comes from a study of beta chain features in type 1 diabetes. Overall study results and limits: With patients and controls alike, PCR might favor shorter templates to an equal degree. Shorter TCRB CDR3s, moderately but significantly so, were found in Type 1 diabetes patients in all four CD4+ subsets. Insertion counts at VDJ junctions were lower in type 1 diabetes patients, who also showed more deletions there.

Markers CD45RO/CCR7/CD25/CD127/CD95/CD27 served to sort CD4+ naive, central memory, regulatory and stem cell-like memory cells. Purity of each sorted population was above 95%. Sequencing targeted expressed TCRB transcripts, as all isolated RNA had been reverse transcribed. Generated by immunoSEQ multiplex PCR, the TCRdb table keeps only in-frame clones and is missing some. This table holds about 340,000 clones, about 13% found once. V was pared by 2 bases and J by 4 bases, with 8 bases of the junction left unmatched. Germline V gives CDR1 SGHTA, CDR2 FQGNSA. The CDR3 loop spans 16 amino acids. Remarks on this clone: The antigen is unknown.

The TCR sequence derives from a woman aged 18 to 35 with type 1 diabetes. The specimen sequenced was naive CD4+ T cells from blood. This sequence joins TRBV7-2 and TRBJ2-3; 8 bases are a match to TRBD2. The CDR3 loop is CASSLKAGAVPDTQYF. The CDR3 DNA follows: TGTGCCAGCAGCTTAAAAGCGGGAGCGGTCCCAGATACGCAGTATTTT.